This T cell receptor (beta chain) is drawn from a study of response to subunit inactivated influenza vaccine. The study's findings and limits: Authors suggested that a seasonal influenza vaccination recruits few new T cells each time.

Using its own MiXCR run on the RT-PCR reads, TCRdb lists one record per CDR3 protein. The table shows hundreds of thousands of distinct CDR3 sequences, with 12% occurring only once. This clonotype was recorded many times. Its antigen is unknown. Looked up from germline, CDR1 is LGHDT and CDR2 is YNNKEL (reference sequence). Trimming left V 6 bases short and J 1 base short, with 9 bases between. This CDR3 has 14 residues. This chain uses TRBV3-1 with TRBJ2-2; D not certain. This clonotype originated in a man aged 50-60 years who received an inactivated influenza vaccine. The sample here was PBMCs from blood, taken on the day of vaccination. The CDR3 DNA is TGTGCCAGCAGGCCATGGGGGAACACCGGGGAGCTGTTTTTT. Translated: CASRPWGNTGELFF.